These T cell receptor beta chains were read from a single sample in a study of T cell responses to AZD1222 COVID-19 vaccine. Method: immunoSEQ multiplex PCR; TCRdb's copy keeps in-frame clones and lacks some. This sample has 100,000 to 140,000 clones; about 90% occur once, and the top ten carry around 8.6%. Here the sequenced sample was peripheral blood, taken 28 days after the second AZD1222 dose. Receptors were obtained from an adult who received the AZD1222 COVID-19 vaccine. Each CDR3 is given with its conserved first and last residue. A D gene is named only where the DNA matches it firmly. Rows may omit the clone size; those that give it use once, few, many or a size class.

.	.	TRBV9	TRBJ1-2	CASSPGRADGYTF	TGTGCCAGCAGCCCGGGACGAGCTGATGGCTACACCTTC
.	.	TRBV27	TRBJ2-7	CASSSGPLYEQYF	TGTGCCAGCAGTTCCGGGCCCCTGTACGAGCAGTACTTC
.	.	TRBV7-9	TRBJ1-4	CASSLTETTNEKLFF	TGTGCCAGCAGCTTGACAGAAACAACTAATGAAAAACTGTTTTTT
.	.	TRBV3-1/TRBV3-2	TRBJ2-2	CASSRVGGNTGELFF	TGTGCCAGCAGCCGGGTTGGGGGAAACACCGGGGAGCTGTTTTTT
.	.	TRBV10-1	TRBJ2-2	CASSQGSGSGELFF	TGCGCCAGCTCACAGGGAAGTGGGTCCGGGGAGCTGTTTTTT
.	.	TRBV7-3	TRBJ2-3	CASSTAGASTDTQYF	TGTGCCAGCAGCACGGCGGGGGCTAGCACAGATACGCAGTATTTT
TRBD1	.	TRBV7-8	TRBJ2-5	CASRVRRTGGQETQYF	TGTGCCAGCAGGGTCCGTAGGACAGGGGGCCAAGAGACCCAGTACTTC
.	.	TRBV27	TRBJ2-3	CATGRSTDTQYF	TGTGCCACCGGGCGGAGCACAGATACGCAGTATTTT
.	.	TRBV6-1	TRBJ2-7	CASSEAGGIHEQYF	TGTGCCAGCAGTGAAGCTGGGGGAATCCACGAGCAGTACTTC
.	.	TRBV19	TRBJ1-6	CASGQYNSPLHF	TGTGCCAGTGGGCAGTATAATTCACCCCTCCACTTT
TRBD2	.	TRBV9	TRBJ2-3	CASSASGRGPDTQYF	TGTGCCAGCAGTGCTAGCGGGAGGGGCCCAGATACGCAGTATTTT
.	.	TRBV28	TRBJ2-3	CASGSPSTDTQYF	TGTGCCAGCGGGAGCCCTAGCACAGATACGCAGTATTTT
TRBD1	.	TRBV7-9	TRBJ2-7	CASSSNRGIEGQYF	TGTGCCAGCAGCTCCAACAGGGGCATTGAGGGGCAGTACTTC
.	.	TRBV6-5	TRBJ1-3	CASSPTASGNTIYF	TGTGCCAGCAGTCCGACGGCCTCTGGAAACACCATATATTTT
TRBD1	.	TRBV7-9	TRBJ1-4	CASSLEGGQDTSTNEKLFF	TGTGCCAGCAGCTTAGAGGGGGGACAGGACACCTCAACTAATGAAAAACTGTTTTTT
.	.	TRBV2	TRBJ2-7	CASGGAVGKHYEQYF	TGTGCCAGCGGAGGAGCCGTTGGGAAGCACTACGAGCAGTACTTC
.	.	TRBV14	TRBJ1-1	CASSPFTGNTEAFF	TGTGCCAGCAGCCCATTTACAGGGAACACTGAAGCTTTCTTT
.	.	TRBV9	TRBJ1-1	CASSVPPGKDLLWNTEAFF	TGTGCCAGCAGCGTACCACCAGGGAAGGACCTCTTATGGAACACTGAAGCTTTCTTT
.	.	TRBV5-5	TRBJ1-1	CASSLEVRGNTEAFF	TGTGCCAGCAGCTTGGAGGTCAGGGGGAACACTGAAGCTTTCTTT
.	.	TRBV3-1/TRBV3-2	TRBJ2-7	CASSHLSGPGVEQYF	TGTGCCAGCAGCCATTTGTCAGGCCCCGGCGTAGAGCAGTACTTC
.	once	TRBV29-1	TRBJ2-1	CSVPGTPRPYEQFF	TGCAGCGTCCCAGGGACTCCTAGGCCCTATGAGCAGTTCTTC
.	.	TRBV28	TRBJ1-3	CASKPFRFLWGNTIYF	TGTGCCAGCAAACCCTTTCGGTTCCTGTGGGGAAACACCATATATTTT
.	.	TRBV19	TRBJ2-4	CASSNRGQGQRIQYF	TGTGCCAGTAGTAACCGGGGGCAGGGTCAACGCATTCAGTACTTC
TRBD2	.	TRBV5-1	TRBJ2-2	CASSQTSGRLSGELFF	TGCGCCAGCAGCCAGACTAGCGGGAGGTTGTCCGGGGAGCTGTTTTTT